One and the same sample provided the 14 T cell receptor beta chains below, sequenced in a study of identical twins (dated by TCRdb to the mid-2010s). Library preparation employed 5' RACE. The sequencer was an Illumina HiSeq 2000. The public reads were run again by TCRdb, first through fastp at Q25 and then through MiXCR, and only productive beta chains were kept. A single entry per CDR3 protein holds the most common genes and DNA from its merged rows. The table for this sample lists hundreds of thousands of distinct CDR3 sequences; approximately 6% of them were counted only once. The ten largest clones take up roughly 1.6% of the sample. The sequencing sample was made of naive T cells sorted from blood. This specimen's cell subset or site label, interpreted: cells isolated with a human naive T-cell isolation kit. The source of these receptors is a man between 18 and 35 years old in good health.

This clonotype was seen many times. This sequence joins TRBV6-6 and TRBJ1-1; no reliable D call. V shed 5 bases and J shed 5 bases, with 3 bases lying between them. The germline CDR1 and CDR2 sequences are MNHNY and SVGAGI (reference sequence). There are 10 residues in the CDR3. Here the CDR3 DNA reads TGTGCCAGCAGTATGACTGAAGCTTTCTTT. This translates into CASSMTEAFF.

This clonotype was recorded at least ten times. V is TRBV12-3 or TRBV12-4 and J is TRBJ2-7, with TRBD1 identical over 8 bases. V lost 4 bases and J lost 4; bases outside the gene matches: 3. The CDR3 consists of 13 residues. The CDR3 loop is CASSSHRGYEQYF. The CDR3 DNA reads as TGTGCCAGCAGTTCCCACAGGGGGTACGAGCAGTACTTC.

This clonotype has ten or more counts. The V gene is TRBV5-1, the J gene TRBJ2-5, with TRBD2 identical over 8 bases. Germline V gene sequence: CDR1 SGHRS, CDR2 YFSETQ. The CDR3 consists of 15 residues. The J segment lost 5 bases and the V segment lost 5 bases, leaving 11 bases of the junction unmatched. Here the CDR3 reads CASRLLAGSRETQYF. CDR3 in DNA: TGCGCCAGCAGGCTTTTAGCGGGGTCCCGGGAGACCCAGTACTTC.

This clonotype came up a few times. This chain links TRBV29-1 with TRBJ2-1; D unclear. There are 17 residues in the CDR3. Germline CDR1 is SQVTM and CDR2 is ANQGSEA. The V end was cut by 0 bases, the J end by 8 bases, with 23 bases between. The CDR3 nucleotides read TGCAGCGTTGAAGATCCTACTCCCAGCCGGGTGGGTGATGAGCAGTTCTTC. Amino acid sequence: CSVEDPTPSRVGDEQFF.

J is TRBJ2-6 and V is TRBV6-1; weak D call: TRBD1 (5 bases). Germline CDR1 is MNHNS and CDR2 is SASEGT. There are 15 residues in the CDR3. V lost 7 bases to trimming and J lost 0 bases, with 10 bases between them. Here the CDR3 reads CASTEGASGANVLTF. CDR3 bases: TGTGCCAGCACCGAAGGGGCCTCTGGGGCCAACGTCCTGACTTTC.

This clonotype was found many times. This chain joins TRBV12-3 or TRBV12-4 and TRBJ1-5; 8 bases align to TRBD1. CDR3 length equals 14 residues. V was pared by 2 bases and J by 8 bases, with 5 bases of the junction left unmatched. Written as DNA, the CDR3 is TGTGCCAGCAGTTTACAGGGGGCCCAGAAGCCCCAGCATTTT. Its translation: CASSLQGAQKPQHF.

At least ten counts were recorded for this clonotype. The V gene is TRBV9, the J gene TRBJ2-3; D is undetermined. Germline values: CDR1 SGDLS, CDR2 YYNGEE. Trimming cost V 3 bases and J 4 bases, with 6 bases left between them. There are 12 residues in the CDR3. For the CDR3, the DNA is TGTGCCAGCAGCGCGACCTCAGATACGCAGTATTTT. Protein sequence: CASSATSDTQYF.

This clonotype has a handful of counts. The gene calls are TRBV10-2 and TRBJ1-5; D unresolved. Per the germline V gene, CDR1 is WSHSY and CDR2 is SAAADI. Trimming stripped 4 bases from V and 0 bases from J, with 13 bases between. The CDR3 is 16 amino acids. The CDR3 loop reads CASSASGDGSNQPQHF. The DNA of the CDR3 is TGCGCCAGCAGTGCGTCAGGAGATGGTAGCAATCAGCCCCAGCATTTT.

This clonotype was picked up a small number of times. V is TRBV4-3 and J is TRBJ2-3; D gene ambiguous. Germline V lookup: CDR1 LGHNA, CDR2 YSLEER. The V end was cut by 3 bases, the J end by 0 bases, with 7 bases between. The CDR3 totals 14 residues. CDR3 nucleotides: TGCGCCAGCAGCCATACACGGAGCACAGATACGCAGTATTTT. Protein product: CASSHTRSTDTQYF.

This clonotype was seen more than once but under ten times. V and J are TRBV15 and TRBJ2-1; perhaps TRBD1 as D (5 bases). V was trimmed by 3 bases and J by 9 bases, leaving 18 bases between them. In germline, CDR1 is LNHNV, CDR2 YYDKDF (reference sequence). The CDR3 sequence is 15 residues long. The DNA for the CDR3 is TGTGCCACCAGCAGGGCATGGGGCAGCCGGGCTGAGCAGTTCTTC. Its translation is CATSRAWGSRAEQFF.

Here the CDR3 DNA reads TGCGCCAGCAGCTTGGCCCCTACACGTGCTAGCGGGGGGACCTTTGAGCAGTTCTTC. It is translated as CASSLAPTRASGGTFEQFF. The rearrangement uses TRBV5-1 and TRBJ2-1; TRBD2 matches 11 bases. V lost 0 bases, J lost 9 bases, and 17 bases stayed unmatched. The CDR3 has 19 residues. The germline CDR1 and CDR2 sequences are SGHRS and YFSETQ.

There are many counts of this clonotype. This chain uses TRBV24-1 with TRBJ2-1, with 7 positions matching TRBD1. Germline CDR1 reads KGHDR; CDR2 reads SFDVKD. With V trimmed by 3 bases and J by 1 base, 11 bases remained unmatched. The CDR3 is made up of 18 amino acids. In DNA form, the CDR3 reads TGTGCCACCAGTGATCCGAGACAAAGACAGGGTTCCTACAATGAGCAGTTCTTC. Its protein is CATSDPRQRQGSYNEQFF.

V usage is TRBV25-1 and J usage is TRBJ1-1; D not resolved. The CDR3 runs to 12 residues. Germline CDR1 reads MGHDK; CDR2 reads SYGVNS. Trimming removed 6 bases at V and 8 bases at J, with 13 bases between. The CDR3 reads CASRTGGREAFF. CDR3 nucleotide sequence: TGTGCCAGCAGGACGGGCGGCCGCGAAGCTTTCTTT.

To note about this clonotype: This may be a read error, as it is one base from a much larger clone. V usage is TRBV29-1 and J usage is TRBJ2-1; D gene ambiguous. The CDR3 has 14 residues. Germline assignment: CDR1 SQVTM and CDR2 ANQGSEA. DNA for the CDR3: TGCAGCGTTGATTTGACGGTCTCCTACAATGAGCAGTTGTTC. It specifies CSVDLTVSYNEQLF.